A selection of T cell receptor beta chains follows, all from one sample in a study of blood T cell repertoires in COVID-19. The table came from immunoSEQ multiplex PCR; TCRdb's copy has only in-frame clones and leaves some out. Altogether approximately 70,000 clones are present, about nine tenths being singletons, with the ten largest covering about 5.1%. The sequenced sample consisted of peripheral blood. The receptors derive from a woman under 30 with acute or convalescent COVID-19. The conserved cysteine and the conserved F or W are not part of the CDR3 here. Fields, in order: J gene, V gene, D gene, CDR3 protein. D genes are given only for firm matches.

TRBJ1-4 TRBV14 TRBD1 ASSQENRGSEKLF
TRBJ2-1 TRBV5-6 . ASSFLSRTYLTYNEQF
TRBJ1-4 TRBV2 . ASSKQGTNEKLF
TRBJ2-1 TRBV6-6 . ASSPVGTEGGNEQF
TRBJ1-5 TRBV7-9 TRBD1 ASSPTGDGNQPQH
TRBJ2-1 TRBV28 TRBD1 ASSEGQGITDEQF
TRBJ1-1 TRBV7-9 TRBD1 ASSPDRVELGGTEAF
TRBJ2-1 TRBV27 TRBD1 ASRSSDRGLYNEQF
TRBJ2-1 TRBV7-8 . ASSLGGQDNEQF
TRBJ1-5 TRBV11-3 TRBD1 ASSLDEGAWGNQPQH
TRBJ2-2 TRBV7-2 . ASRPRFGGNTGELF
TRBJ2-5 TRBV28 TRBD1 ASSRKQGLQETQY
TRBJ1-1 TRBV7-2 . ASSFGQGRTEAF
TRBJ1-1 TRBV6-5 . ASSYTPQGRAF
TRBJ2-7 TRBV7-9 TRBD1 ASSAPGQGSYEQY
TRBJ1-2 TRBV12-3/TRBV12-4 . ASLSVIGYGYT
TRBJ2-5 TRBV10-1 . ASSESRVGTQY
TRBJ1-1 TRBV20-1 . SVIRNTEAF
TRBJ2-7 TRBV7-2 TRBD1 ASSRLDRGQYEQY
TRBJ2-7 TRBV19 . ASSWATGYEQY
TRBJ1-4 TRBV18 . ASSPLNEKLF
TRBJ2-7 TRBV7-9 TRBD2 ASSAGGAPSPSYEQY
TRBJ2-2 TRBV4-1 TRBD2 ASSQAGTSGSYSTGELF
TRBJ1-1 TRBV4-1 . ASSQDRRVTNTEAF
TRBJ2-1 TRBV5-1 TRBD2 ASSSQGSLAGDSSYNEQF
TRBJ2-5 TRBV2 TRBD1 ASRVDRGHQETQY
TRBJ1-5 TRBV12-3/TRBV12-4 TRBD1 ASSFGTDQPQH
TRBJ1-2 TRBV12-3/TRBV12-4 TRBD1 ASSHGTGVGYT
TRBJ1-1 TRBV7-9 . ASSAIQVNTEAF
TRBJ1-1 TRBV7-6 . ASSPRRGRDTEAF
TRBJ2-1 TRBV19 TRBD2 ASSSGTSGNEQF
TRBJ1-1 TRBV27 . ASSTGHQNTEAF
TRBJ2-1 TRBV19 TRBD1 ASSITTGDYNEQF
TRBJ1-1 TRBV7-8 . ASSRTQGTEAF
TRBJ2-7 TRBV9 TRBD1 ASSVEGAREQY
TRBJ1-2 TRBV2 TRBD1 ASTILSGGVDGYT
TRBJ1-2 TRBV6-1 TRBD1 ASSDGQGAIGYT
TRBJ2-1 TRBV19 . ASSIGVTEQF
TRBJ1-2 TRBV27 TRBD1 ASRKQGASGYT
TRBJ2-6 TRBV18 TRBD1 ASSPLREGGAGANVLT
TRBJ2-3 TRBV2 TRBD2 ASRKGTSGDLTDTQY
TRBJ1-5 TRBV19 . ASMEGNQPQH